This TCR beta chain emerged from a study of T cell responses to AZD1222 COVID-19 vaccine. Study results and caveats: In a largely white British group with more females than males, clonal diversity was possibly underestimated.

About this clone: The target antigen is unknown.

Data came from immunoSEQ multiplex PCR; TCRdb stores just in-frame clones and leaves some out. The sample consists of tens of thousands of clones, 83% of them appearing once. CDR3 length equals 16 residues. V gave up 1 base and J gave up 1 base, with 10 bases separating them. Germline V gene data show CDR1 as MGHDK and CDR2 as SYGVNS. This rearrangement joins TRBV25-1 to TRBJ1-4, with D possibly matching TRBD1 (6 bases). The material sequenced was peripheral blood, taken 28 days after the second AZD1222 dose. The receptor's source is an adult who received the AZD1222 COVID-19 vaccine. The DNA of the CDR3 is TGTGCCAGCAGTGAATCAGGGGAGGAAACTAATGAAAAACTGTTTTTT. This sequence encodes CASSESGEETNEKLFF.